Following are 32 T cell receptor delta chains from one sample sequenced in a study of γδ T cells in repeated Plasmodium falciparum infection. TCRdb ran CATT on the multiplex PCR reads. The repertoire holds some 100,000 delta-chain clones, with 1.4% as singletons. Gammadelta T cells were flow-sorted from PBMC into Vgamma9/Vdelta2+ and Vdelta2-negative populations for bulk analysis. Sequenced sample: gamma-delta T cells from blood. The source of these receptors is a pool of human donors (malaria-infected and uninfected, not separated).

As to this clone: This is likely an artifact of a read error, given a far larger clone one base away. Other nucleotide sequences in the sample specify the same CDR3. The J gene is TRDJ3, the V gene TRDV1; 13 bases agree with TRDD3. Assignment of the J gene here rests on matching the DNA to germline, because TCRdb gives none. The CDR3 consists of 24 residues. The V gene end was trimmed by 1 base and the J gene end by 3 bases; junction bases not matched to a gene: 18. CDR1 is TSWWSYY and CDR2 is QGS in the germline V gene. CDR3 in DNA: TGTGCTCTTGGGGAACGCCGTCCCATGGACTGGGGGATACGCTTCGGCTGGGACACCCGACAGATGTTTTTC. As protein: CALGERRPMDWGIRFGWDTRQMFF.

Regarding this clone: The translation of this DNA and the TCRdb protein of a much larger clone differ at residue 5, probably owing to a read error; the protein shown here is translated from the DNA. In DNA, the CDR3 is TGTGCCTGTGACCGACGTACTGGGGGATACGATAAACTCATCTTT. Protein: CACDRRTGGYDKLIF. V is TRDV2 and J is TRDJ1; 11 bases map to TRDD3. The germline V gene encodes CDR1 GEAIGNYY and CDR2 EKD. The CDR3 is made up of 15 amino acids. The ends lost 3 bases at V and 4 bases at J; junction bases unmatched: 6.

Details on this clone: Just one base apart from a much larger clone, this may be a read error. The chain uses TRDV1 and TRDJ1; D perhaps matches TRDD3 (5 bases). Germline loops: CDR1 TSWWSYY, CDR2 QGS. The CDR3 spans 18 residues. CDR3 loop: CALGTHLVDKYNTDKPIF. The CDR3 DNA reads TGTGCTCTTGGGACCCACCTGGTGGATAAGTATAACACCGATAAACCCATCTTT.

Comments on this clone: TCRdb has a much larger clone's protein, which differs at residue 5 from the translation of this DNA, likely because of a read error; what is shown is the protein translated from the DNA. The chain couples TRDV1 to TRDJ1; no reliable D call. The CDR3 is made up of 14 amino acids. V lost 4 bases to trimming and J lost 8 bases, with 17 bases between them. Germline loops: CDR1 TSWWSYY, CDR2 QGS. In DNA, the CDR3 is TGTGCTCTTGGGGTACGCCCCCCCGGCTCCAAACTCATCTTT. The encoded protein is CALGVRPPGSKLIF.

This clone was observed many times. The genes are TRDV1 and TRDJ1, with TRDD3 identical over 8 bases. The J gene was not available in TCRdb and was assigned here by matching the DNA to germline segments. Germline assignment: CDR1 TSWWSYY and CDR2 QGS. The V and J ends lost 0 bases and 9 bases, in that order; junction bases with no gene match: 12. The CDR3 covers 16 residues. CDR3 sequence reads: CALGELSLGGYFELIF. CDR3 DNA sequence: TGTGCTCTTGGGGAACTCTCCCTGGGGGGATATTTTGAACTCATCTTT.

This clone was counted only a few times. TCRdb attributes to this sequence the protein of a much larger clone, which differs from the DNA translation at residue 4; a read error is likely, and the protein displayed is translated from the DNA. The CDR3 loop reads CACNTDNWGIRVLPITPPRIF. In DNA, the CDR3 is TGTGCCTGTAACACCGACAACTGGGGGATACGCGTCTTACCAATCACACCCCCTCGGATCTTT. V gene TRDV2 combines with J gene TRDJ1; the match to TRDD3 covers 13 bases. The CDR3 has 21 amino acids. The germline V gene encodes CDR1 GEAIGNYY and CDR2 EKD.

This clone was detected a few times. A far larger clone lies a single base away; this is likely a read error. This same CDR3 is encoded by further DNA sequences in the sample. This chain joins TRDV2 and TRDJ2, with 7 bases aligning to TRDD3. The J gene, left out of TCRdb, was set here by checking the DNA against germline. Germline V gene lookup returns CDR1 GEAIGNYY and CDR2 EKD. V gave up 0 bases and J gave up 2 bases; unmatched junction bases: 5. This CDR3 has 16 residues. CDR3 coding DNA: TGTGCCTGTGACACCGTTGGGGGAGCCTTGACAGCACAACTCTTCTTT. Translating gives CACDTVGGALTAQLFF.

To note about this clone: A far larger clone is just one base off, so this is likely a read error. At the DNA level, this CDR3 is encoded by other sequences in the same sample as well. The J gene is TRDJ1, the V gene TRDV2; 8 bases fit TRDD3. The CDR3 consists of 19 residues. Germline V gives CDR1 GEAIGNYY, CDR2 EKD. As DNA, the CDR3 is TGTGCCTGCGACACCGTTGGCTGGGGGAAAAGAAGCGACACCGATAAACTCATCTTT. Translating gives CACDTVGWGKRSDTDKLIF.

In this sample, this clone turned up a few times. One base separates it from a far larger clone, so it is likely a read error. Other DNA sequences in the same sample also yield this CDR3. The chain carries TRDV1 and TRDJ1, with 11 bases identical to TRDD3. The J gene was not available in TCRdb and was assigned here by matching the DNA to germline segments. The CDR3 is made up of 20 amino acids. Per germline, CDR1 TSWWSYY and CDR2 QGS. The CDR3 region is CALGETRYWGIYSHTDKLIF. In nucleotides, the CDR3 is TGTGCCCTTGGGGAAACCCGGTACTGGGGGATATATTCCCACACCGATAAACTCATCTTT.

A word on this clone: It differs at one base from a far larger clone, so likely a read error. In the same sample, other DNA sequences code for this CDR3. The chain has TRDV1 and TRDJ1; 9 bases line up with TRDD3. TCRdb offers no J gene call, so here the DNA was matched to germline to obtain one. CDR3 length: 19 residues. The V gene's germline CDR1 is TSWWSYY and CDR2 QGS. Germline trimming cut 1 base from V and 0 bases from J; bases unmatched to any gene: 12. In DNA, the CDR3 is TGTGCTCTTGGGGAACCCGCTACCCTGGGGGATCCGAACACCGATAAACTCATCTTT. This encodes CALGEPATLGDPNTDKLIF.

In its sample, this clone was seen a few times. The protein in TCRdb stems from a much larger clone and differs at residue 13 from this DNA's translation, likely a read error; here the protein is translated from the DNA. The gene calls are TRDV3 and TRDJ1, with 9 bases aligning to TRDD3. Here the J gene was assigned by germline matching of the DNA, as TCRdb has none. With 3 bases clipped from V and 0 bases from J, the junction kept 26 bases outside the gene matches. This CDR3 has 21 residues. Looked up from germline, CDR1 is TVYSNPD and CDR2 is GDNSRS (reference sequence). This chain's CDR3 is CAFPDTLLGDPNLSYTDKLIF. The DNA for the CDR3 is TGTGCCTTCCCTGATACCCTACTGGGGGACCCAAATCTCTCGTACACCGATAAACTCATCTTT.

This clone has a handful of counts. A far bigger clonotype differs at one base, so this is likely a read error. The sample contains more than one DNA sequence encoding this CDR3. The V and J genes are TRDV1 and TRDJ1; 8 bases fit TRDD3. Germline values: CDR1 TSWWSYY, CDR2 QGS. This CDR3 spans 19 amino acids. CDR3 loop: CALGDPNDAGGPGTDKLIF. CDR3 coding DNA: TGTGCTCTTGGGGACCCAAATGACGCTGGGGGACCAGGCACCGATAAACTCATCTTC.

This clone has more than one count but fewer than ten. The protein in TCRdb stems from a much larger clone and differs at residue 7 from this DNA's translation, likely a read error; here the protein is translated from the DNA. The V and J genes are TRDV1 and TRDJ1; unclear D gene. The J gene comes from matching the DNA to germline here; TCRdb lacks it. Germline CDR1 is TSWWSYY and CDR2 is QGS. With 5 bases removed from V and 4 bases from J, the gap between germline ends came to 17 bases. The CDR3 loop spans 15 amino acids. CDR3 DNA sequence: TGTGCTCTTGGGTTAATCTGCCTCCACCGCGATAAACTCATCTTT. Translation: CALGLICLHRDKLIF.

A remark on this clone: The protein in TCRdb stems from a much larger clone and differs at residue 13 from this DNA's translation, likely a read error; here the protein is translated from the DNA. V gene TRDV1 combines with J gene TRDJ1, with D perhaps matching TRDD2 (6 bases). Germline matching of the DNA provided the J gene here, since TCRdb leaves it blank. The length of the CDR3 is 19 residues. The germline CDR1 and CDR2 sequences are TSWWSYY and QGS. V was pared by 4 bases and J by 0 bases, with 24 bases between. The CDR3 here is CALGAFRRPPGPHTDKLIF. The CDR3 nucleotides read TGTGCTCTTGGGGCCTTCCGAAGACCTCCCGGACCGCACACCGATAAACTCATCTTT.

A word on this clone: A read error likely explains why the TCRdb protein, taken from a much larger clone, differs from this DNA's translation at residue 12; the protein shown is translated from the DNA. The chain couples TRDV2 to TRDJ3; TRDD3 agrees at 7 bases. The length of the CDR3 is 15 residues. The germline V gene encodes CDR1 GEAIGNYY and CDR2 EKD. This CDR3 reads CACDWGTWDTRKMFF. CDR3 in DNA: TGTGCCTGTGACTGGGGGACCTGGGACACCCGAAAGATGTTTTTC.

Details on this clone: The protein in TCRdb stems from a much larger clone and differs at residue 5 from this DNA's translation, likely a read error; here the protein is translated from the DNA. CDR3 region: CALGGPRIRMPDKLIF. The CDR3 DNA follows: TGTGCTCTTGGGGGACCCCGGATCCGTATGCCCGATAAACTCATCTTT. The chain recombines TRDV1 with TRDJ1; D gene uncertain. No J gene is reported in TCRdb; it was inferred here by comparing the DNA with germline. CDR3 length equals 16 residues. Germline V gives CDR1 TSWWSYY, CDR2 QGS. Trimming cost V 4 bases and J 3 bases, with 18 bases left between them.

This clone was recorded a few times. The protein TCRdb gives is from a much larger clone and does not agree with this DNA's translation at residue 10, likely a read error; the protein shown here comes from the DNA. The chain uses TRDV1 and TRDJ2; D is possibly TRDD3 (5 bases). The germline CDR1 and CDR2 sequences are TSWWSYY and QGS. V was cut by 1 base and J by 4 bases, with 13 bases left in between. The length of the CDR3 is 16 residues. CDR3 protein: CALGERGWTSTAQLFF. The CDR3 nucleotides are TGTGCTCTTGGGGAACGGGGGTGGACCTCGACAGCACAACTCTTCTTT.

For this clone: TCRdb shows a much larger clone's protein in place of this DNA's translation, and the two differ at residue 5, likely through a read error; the protein shown is translated from the DNA. CDR3 protein: CALGVTGGSSSWDTRQMFF. DNA for the CDR3: TGTGCTCTTGGGGTTACTGGGGGATCGAGCTCCTGGGACACCCGACAGATGTTTTTC. This rearrangement joins TRDV1 to TRDJ3; TRDD3 aligns across 10 bases. The J gene, missing from TCRdb, was assigned here through DNA to germline matching. CDR3 size: 19 residues. Germline V CDR1 and CDR2: TSWWSYY, QGS. V lost 4 bases to trimming and J lost 0 bases; unmatched junction nucleotides: 6.

This clone was seen repeatedly, ten times or more. This chain joins TRDV1 and TRDJ1; no definite D call. CDR1 is TSWWSYY, CDR2 QGS, per germline. V dropped 0 bases and J dropped 1 base, with 24 bases sitting between them. The CDR3 covers 20 residues. CDR3 sequence: CALGELAVNRYGFRTDKLIF. The CDR3 region has the DNA TGTGCTCTTGGGGAACTAGCAGTCAATCGGTACGGTTTTCGCACCGATAAACTCATCTTT.

This clone was detected a few times. This rearrangement joins TRDV1 to TRDJ1; TRDD2 might be the D (5 bases). TCRdb offers no J gene call, so here the DNA was matched to germline to obtain one. This CDR3 has 18 residues. Germline CDR1 reads TSWWSYY; CDR2 reads QGS. V was trimmed by 0 bases and J by 0 bases, leaving 17 bases between them. The CDR3 here is CALGELHLPLRYTDKLIF. The CDR3 DNA is TGTGCTCTTGGGGAACTTCACCTACCTCTGCGGTACACCGATAAACTCATCTTT.

Remarks on this clone: The protein given by TCRdb reflects a much larger clone and differs at residue 12 from this DNA's translation, likely from a read error; the protein shown is the DNA's translation. V and J are TRDV1 and TRDJ1; 7 bases line up with TRDD2. The J gene is absent in TCRdb and was assigned here via DNA matching to germline. CDR1 and CDR2 from the germline V gene are TSWWSYY and QGS. The CDR3 contains 23 residues. V shed 3 bases and J 0 bases; nucleotides not matched to a gene: 28. CDR3 loop: CALGDRPSFYVPVSLLYTDKLIF. CDR3 in DNA: TGTGCTCTTGGGGACCGGCCTTCCTTCTACGTACCAGTTTCCTTACTGTACACCGATAAACTCATCTTT.

Concerning this clone: TCRdb attributes to this sequence the protein of a much larger clone, which differs from the DNA translation at residue 6; a read error is likely, and the protein displayed is translated from the DNA. The CDR3, as DNA: TGTGCCTGTGACACCCCGCGCTCTGGGGTCTCGGGGAGTTACACCGATAAACTCATCTTT. Amino acids: CACDTPRSGVSGSYTDKLIF. The rearrangement uses TRDV2 and TRDJ1, with D possibly being TRDD3 (6 bases). TCRdb offers no J gene call, so here the DNA was matched to germline to obtain one. V gave up 0 bases and J gave up 0 bases, with 25 bases separating them. Looked up from germline, CDR1 is GEAIGNYY and CDR2 is EKD. The CDR3 has 20 amino acids.

There are many counts of this clone. The sample carries other DNA sequences with the same CDR3. This chain joins TRDV2 and TRDJ1; 9 nucleotides match TRDD3. After removal of 0 bases from V and 0 bases from J, the junction contained 16 bases not matched to a gene. Looked up from germline, CDR1 is GEAIGNYY and CDR2 is EKD. CDR3 length equals 20 residues. In DNA form, the CDR3 reads TGTGCCTGTGACACCGGGGGCGCTGGGGGATCACACTGGGACACCGATAAACTCATCTTT. This gives the protein CACDTGGAGGSHWDTDKLIF.

To note about this clone: A far larger clone lies a single base away; this is likely a read error. The sample contains more than one DNA sequence encoding this CDR3. The V call is TRDV1, the J call TRDJ1; D is perhaps TRDD2 or TRDD3 (5 bases each). Here the J gene came from matching the DNA to germline, since TCRdb omits it. The germline V gene has CDR1 TSWWSYY and CDR2 QGS. Trimming took 6 bases from V and 0 from J, leaving 32 bases between them. The CDR3 spans 21 residues. CDR3 in amino acids: CALGDTAYRYWYLSYTDKLIF. In DNA, the CDR3 is TGTGCTCTTGGAGATACCGCCTACAGGTACTGGTACCTTTCGTACACCGATAAACTCATCTTT.

This clone came up a few times. A single base is all that separates this from a far larger clone, so a read error is likely. Other DNA sequences in this sample translate to the same CDR3. The chain joins TRDV2 to TRDJ3, with 11 bases identical to TRDD3. As TCRdb names no J gene, one was assigned here on the basis of a DNA match to germline. The CDR3 loop spans 19 amino acids. Germline V gene lookup returns CDR1 GEAIGNYY and CDR2 EKD. Here the CDR3 DNA reads TGCGCCTGTGACACCATACTGGGGGATAGGAGGTGGGACACCCGACAGATGTTTTTC. Residues: CACDTILGDRRWDTRQMFF.

About this clone: A far bigger clonotype differs at one base, so this is likely a read error. This specimen includes other DNA sequences encoding the same CDR3. The chain couples TRDV1 to TRDJ1; D is tentatively TRDD2 or TRDD3 (5 bases each). The J gene, missing from TCRdb, was assigned here through DNA to germline matching. CDR3 size: 23 residues. From germline, CDR1 is TSWWSYY and CDR2 QGS. The CDR3 reads CALGEVWTSLDPFRTGISRKLIF. As DNA, the CDR3 is TGTGCCCTTGGGGAAGTCTGGACTTCCCTCGACCCTTTTCGAACTGGCATCTCACGAAAACTCATCTTT.

This clone was observed a handful of times. Translating this DNA gives a protein that differs at residue 6 from the TCRdb one, which belongs to a much larger clone; a read error is likely, and the protein shown is this translation. The chain carries TRDV2 and TRDJ3, with 8 bases identical to TRDD3. TCRdb supplies no J gene; here it was assigned by aligning the nucleotide sequence to germline. The CDR3 spans 17 residues. The trim removed 1 base at V and 5 bases at J, leaving 6 bases unmatched. Germline CDR1 reads GEAIGNYY; CDR2 reads EKD. In nucleotides, the CDR3 is TGTGCCTGTGACACGGGGGGGGATAGCCGGGACACCCGACAGATGTTTTTC. This gives the protein CACDTGGDSRDTRQMFF.

A note on this clone: TCRdb pairs this DNA with a much larger clone's protein that differs at residue 14, likely a read error; the protein shown was translated from the DNA. TRDV2 is the V gene, and the J gene was not called; whether TRDD3, the table's D call, matches the DNA was not checked. This CDR3 has 16 residues. The germline V gene encodes CDR1 GEAIGNYY and CDR2 EKD. The CDR3 here is CACDTGTGGYTDKPIF. The CDR3 DNA reads as TGTGCCTGTGACACCGGTACTGGGGGATACACCGATAAACCCATCTTT.

Concerning this clone: This likely stems from a read error, as it lies one base from a far larger clone. Other DNA sequences in this specimen translate into the identical CDR3. The genes are TRDV1 and TRDJ1; no reliable D call. TCRdb is silent on the J gene; assignment here came from matching the DNA to germline. The V end was cut by 0 bases, the J end by 4 bases, with 24 bases between. In germline, CDR1 is TSWWSYY, CDR2 QGS. This CDR3 spans 19 amino acids. DNA of the CDR3: TGTGCTCTTGGGGAACTGGGAAAGTGGTGGGCCTCCCGGGACGATAAACTCATCTTT. This encodes CALGELGKWWASRDDKLIF.

As regards this clone: A read error is likely here: a far larger clone is one base away. The CDR3 region is CALGEPWGMRGTLIF. CDR3 in DNA: TGTGCTCTTGGGGAGCCCTGGGGGATGCGTGGTACACTCATCTTT. The chain is built from TRDV1 and TRDJ1, with 9 bases aligning to TRDD3. The J gene, missing from TCRdb, was assigned here through DNA to germline matching. Germline loops: CDR1 TSWWSYY, CDR2 QGS. The V segment lost 3 bases and the J segment 10 bases; nucleotides outside the gene matches: 12. The CDR3 consists of 15 residues.

This clone has only a few counts. This likely reflects a read error, since a far larger clone is one base away. This CDR3 is also generated by other DNA sequences in the sample. The rearrangement links TRDV1 to TRDJ1; possibly TRDD3 for D (10 bases). In the absence of a J gene in TCRdb, the DNA was matched to germline to assign it here. Trimming shortened V by 0 bases and J by 1 base, and 45 bases separated the two germline ends. Germline V gene sequence: CDR1 TSWWSYY, CDR2 QGS. This CDR3 spans 27 amino acids. In nucleotides, the CDR3 is TGTGCTCTTGGGGAACTTCAAATTCCTTCCTACGTCTTTCGAGGGGGATACGATTATCGACTCACCGATAAACTCATCTTT. Translation gives CALGELQIPSYVFRGGYDYRLTDKLIF.

This clone was counted at least ten times. The chain is built from TRDV1 and TRDJ1; 13 nucleotides line up with TRDD3. Germline V gene sequence: CDR1 TSWWSYY, CDR2 QGS. This CDR3 has 19 amino acids. V lost 7 bases to trimming and J lost 0 bases; unmatched junction nucleotides: 14. CDR3 bases: TGTGCTCTTGTCCACTATCACTGGGGGATACGGGGGTACACCGATAAACTCATCTTT. Translation: CALVHYHWGIRGYTDKLIF.